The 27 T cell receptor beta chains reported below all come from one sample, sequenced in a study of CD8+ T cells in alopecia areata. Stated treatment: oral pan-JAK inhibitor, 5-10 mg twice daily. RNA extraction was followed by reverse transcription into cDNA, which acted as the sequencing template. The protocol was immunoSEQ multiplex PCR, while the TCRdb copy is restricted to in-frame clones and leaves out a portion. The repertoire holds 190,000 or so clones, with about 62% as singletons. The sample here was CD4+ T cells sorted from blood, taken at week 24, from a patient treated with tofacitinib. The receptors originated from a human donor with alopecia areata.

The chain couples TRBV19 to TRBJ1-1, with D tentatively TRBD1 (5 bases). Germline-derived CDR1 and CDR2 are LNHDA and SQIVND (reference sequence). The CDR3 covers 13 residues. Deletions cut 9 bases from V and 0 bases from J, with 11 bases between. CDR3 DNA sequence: TGTGCCAGCGCGTCGACAGTGAACACTGAAGCTTTCTTT. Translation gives CASASTVNTEAFF.

CDR3 residues: CASSINSDNSPLHF. The CDR3 nucleotides are TGTGCCAGCAGTATCAACAGCGATAATTCACCCCTCCACTTT. The J gene is TRBJ1-6, the V gene TRBV6-5; unclear D gene. This CDR3 region has 14 residues. Trimming removed 5 bases from V and 5 bases from J, with 10 bases in between. Per the germline V gene, CDR1 is MNHEY and CDR2 is SVGAGI.

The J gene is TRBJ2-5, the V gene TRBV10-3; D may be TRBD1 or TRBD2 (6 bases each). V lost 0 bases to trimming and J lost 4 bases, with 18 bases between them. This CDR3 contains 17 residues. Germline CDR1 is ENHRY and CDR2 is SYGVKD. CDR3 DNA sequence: TGTGCCATCAGTGAGTCGACGTCGGGGGCCCGGGGAGAGACCCAGTACTTC. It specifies CAISESTSGARGETQYF.

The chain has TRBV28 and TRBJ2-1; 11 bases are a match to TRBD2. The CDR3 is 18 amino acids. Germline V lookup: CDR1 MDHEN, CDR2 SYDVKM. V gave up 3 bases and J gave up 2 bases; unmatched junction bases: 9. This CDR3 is CASSFSGSGRGTYNEQFF. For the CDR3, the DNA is TGTGCCAGCAGTTTCTCGGGTAGCGGGAGGGGGACCTACAATGAGCAGTTCTTC.

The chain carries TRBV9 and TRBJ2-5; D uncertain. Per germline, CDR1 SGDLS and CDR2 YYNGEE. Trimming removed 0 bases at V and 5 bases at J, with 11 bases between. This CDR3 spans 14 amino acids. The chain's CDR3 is CASSVATQSETQYF. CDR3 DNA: TGTGCCAGCAGCGTAGCTACCCAGTCCGAGACCCAGTACTTC.

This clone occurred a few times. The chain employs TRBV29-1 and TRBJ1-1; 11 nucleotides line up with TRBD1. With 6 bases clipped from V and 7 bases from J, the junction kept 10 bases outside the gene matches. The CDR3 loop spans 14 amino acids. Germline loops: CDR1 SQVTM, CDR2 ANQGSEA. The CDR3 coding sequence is TGCAGCGTCGCCCCAGGGGGACAGGGGGGTGAAGCTTTCTTT. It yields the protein CSVAPGGQGGEAFF.

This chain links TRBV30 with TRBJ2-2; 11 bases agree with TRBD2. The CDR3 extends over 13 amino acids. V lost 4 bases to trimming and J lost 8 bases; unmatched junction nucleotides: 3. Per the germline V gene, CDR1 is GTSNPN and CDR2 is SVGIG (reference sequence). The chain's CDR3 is CAWILAGEGELFF. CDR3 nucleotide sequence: TGTGCCTGGATACTAGCGGGAGAAGGGGAGCTGTTTTTT.

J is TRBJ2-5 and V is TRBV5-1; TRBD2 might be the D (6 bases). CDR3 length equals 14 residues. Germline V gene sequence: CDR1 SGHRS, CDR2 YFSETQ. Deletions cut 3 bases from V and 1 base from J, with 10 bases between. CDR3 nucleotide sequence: TGCGCCAGCAGCTCTCTAGCGACCCAAGAGACCCAGTACTTC. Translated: CASSSLATQETQYF.

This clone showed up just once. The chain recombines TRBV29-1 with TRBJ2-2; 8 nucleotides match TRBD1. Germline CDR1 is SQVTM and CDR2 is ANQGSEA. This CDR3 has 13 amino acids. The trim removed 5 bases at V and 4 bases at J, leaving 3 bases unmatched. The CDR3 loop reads CSVIRGRTGELFF. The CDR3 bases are TGCAGCGTTATCAGGGGGCGCACCGGGGAGCTGTTTTTT.

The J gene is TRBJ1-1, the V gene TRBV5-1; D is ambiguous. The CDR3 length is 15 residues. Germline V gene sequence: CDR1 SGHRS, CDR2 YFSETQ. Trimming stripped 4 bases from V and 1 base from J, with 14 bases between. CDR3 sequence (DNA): TGCGCCAGCAGCCGAATGGGCTCTGGGAACACTGAAGCTTTCTTT. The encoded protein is CASSRMGSGNTEAFF.

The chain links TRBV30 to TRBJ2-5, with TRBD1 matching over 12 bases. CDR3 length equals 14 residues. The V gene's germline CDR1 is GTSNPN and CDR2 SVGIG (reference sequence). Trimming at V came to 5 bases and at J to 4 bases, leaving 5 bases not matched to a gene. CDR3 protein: CAWRDRGRRETQYF. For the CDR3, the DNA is TGTGCCTGGCGGGACAGGGGGCGACGAGAGACCCAGTACTTC.

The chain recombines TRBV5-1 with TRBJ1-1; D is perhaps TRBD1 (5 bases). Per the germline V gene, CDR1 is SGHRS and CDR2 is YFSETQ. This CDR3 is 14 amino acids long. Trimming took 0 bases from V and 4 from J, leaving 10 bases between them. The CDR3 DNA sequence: TGCGCCAGCAGCTTGGGACAGCCTTTCACTGAAGCTTTCTTT. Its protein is CASSLGQPFTEAFF.

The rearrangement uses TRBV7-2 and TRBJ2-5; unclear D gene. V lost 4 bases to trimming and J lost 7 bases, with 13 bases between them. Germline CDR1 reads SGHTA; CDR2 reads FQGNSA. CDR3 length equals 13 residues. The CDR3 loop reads CASSSSAIGTQYF. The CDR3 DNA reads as TGTGCCAGCAGCTCGAGTGCGATTGGGACCCAGTACTTC.

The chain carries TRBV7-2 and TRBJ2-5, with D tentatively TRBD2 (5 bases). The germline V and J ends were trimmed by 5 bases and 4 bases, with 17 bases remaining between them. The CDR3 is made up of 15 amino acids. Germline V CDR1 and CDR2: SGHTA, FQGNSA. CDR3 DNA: TGTGCCAGCAGCCCTATAAACTACGCGGGAGAGACCCAGTACTTC. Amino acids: CASSPINYAGETQYF.

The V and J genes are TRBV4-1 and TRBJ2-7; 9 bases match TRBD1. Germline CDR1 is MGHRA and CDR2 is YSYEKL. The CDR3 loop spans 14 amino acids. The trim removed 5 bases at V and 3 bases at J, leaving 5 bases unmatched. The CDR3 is CASSIPGQGYEQYF. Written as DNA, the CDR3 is TGCGCCAGCAGCATTCCGGGACAGGGCTACGAGCAGTACTTC.

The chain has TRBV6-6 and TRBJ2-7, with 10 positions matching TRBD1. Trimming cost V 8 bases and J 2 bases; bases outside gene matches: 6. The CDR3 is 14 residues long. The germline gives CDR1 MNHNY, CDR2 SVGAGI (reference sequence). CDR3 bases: TGTGCCAGCCTAAAAGGGACAGGGGCCTACGAGCAGTACTTC. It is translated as CASLKGTGAYEQYF.

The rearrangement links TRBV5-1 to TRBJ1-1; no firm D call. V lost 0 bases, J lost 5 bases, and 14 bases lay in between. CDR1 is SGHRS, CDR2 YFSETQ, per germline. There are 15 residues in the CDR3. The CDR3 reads CASSLDTAVKTEAFF. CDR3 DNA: TGCGCCAGCAGCTTGGATACCGCCGTTAAAACTGAAGCTTTCTTT. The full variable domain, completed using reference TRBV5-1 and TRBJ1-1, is KAGVTQTPRYLIKTRGQQVTLSCSPISGHRSVSWYQQTPGQGLQFLFEYFSETQRNKGNFPGRFSGRQFSNSRSEMNVSTLELGDSALYLCASSLDTAVKTEAFFGQGTRLTVV.

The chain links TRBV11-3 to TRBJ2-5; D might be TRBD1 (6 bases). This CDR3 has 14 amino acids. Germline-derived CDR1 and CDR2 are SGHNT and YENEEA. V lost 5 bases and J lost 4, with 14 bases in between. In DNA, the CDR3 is TGTGCCAGCAGCCTAACAGGGTCGGGAGAGACCCAGTACTTC. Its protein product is CASSLTGSGETQYF.

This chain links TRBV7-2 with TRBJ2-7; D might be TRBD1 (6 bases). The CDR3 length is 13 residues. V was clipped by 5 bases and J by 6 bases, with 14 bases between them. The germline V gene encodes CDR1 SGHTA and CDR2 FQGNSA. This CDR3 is CASSALNRAEQYF. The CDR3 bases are TGTGCCAGCAGCGCCCTAAACAGGGCCGAGCAGTACTTC. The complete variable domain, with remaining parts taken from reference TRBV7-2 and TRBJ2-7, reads GAGVSQSPSNKVTEKGKDVELRCDPISGHTALYWYRQSLGQGLEFLIYFQGNSAPDKSGLPSDRFSAERTGGSVSTLTIQRTQQEDSAVYLCASSALNRAEQYFGPGTRLTVT.

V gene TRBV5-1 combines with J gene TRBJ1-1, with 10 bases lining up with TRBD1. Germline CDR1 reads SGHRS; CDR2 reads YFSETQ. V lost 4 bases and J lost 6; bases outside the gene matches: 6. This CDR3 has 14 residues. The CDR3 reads CASSKDRGKAEAFF. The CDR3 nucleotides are TGCGCCAGCAGCAAGGACAGGGGGAAGGCTGAAGCTTTCTTT.

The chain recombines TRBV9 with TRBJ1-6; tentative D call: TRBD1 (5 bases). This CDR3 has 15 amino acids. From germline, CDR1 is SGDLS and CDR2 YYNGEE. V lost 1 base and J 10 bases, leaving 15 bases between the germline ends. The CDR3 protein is CASSVNAGEYSPLHF. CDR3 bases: TGTGCCAGCAGCGTAAATGCGGGGGAGTACTCACCCCTCCACTTT.

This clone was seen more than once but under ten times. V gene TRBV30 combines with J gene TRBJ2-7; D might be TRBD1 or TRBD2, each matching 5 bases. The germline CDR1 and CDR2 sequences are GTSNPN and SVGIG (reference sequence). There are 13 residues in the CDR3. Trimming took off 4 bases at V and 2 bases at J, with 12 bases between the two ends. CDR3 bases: TGTGCCTGGAATCGGGGCAGACCCTACGAGCAGTACTTC. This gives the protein CAWNRGRPYEQYF.

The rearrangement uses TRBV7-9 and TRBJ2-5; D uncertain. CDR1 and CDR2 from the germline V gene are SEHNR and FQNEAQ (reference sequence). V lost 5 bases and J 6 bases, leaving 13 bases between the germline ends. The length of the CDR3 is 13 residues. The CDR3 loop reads CASSLRPQKTQYF. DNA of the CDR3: TGTGCCAGCAGCCTAAGGCCTCAAAAGACCCAGTACTTC.

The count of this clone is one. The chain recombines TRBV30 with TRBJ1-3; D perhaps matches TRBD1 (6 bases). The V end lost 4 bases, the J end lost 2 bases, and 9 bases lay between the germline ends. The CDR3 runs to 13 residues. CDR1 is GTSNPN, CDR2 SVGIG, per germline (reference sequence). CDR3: CAWIKGAGNTIYF. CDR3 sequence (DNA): TGTGCCTGGATCAAGGGGGCTGGAAACACCATATATTTT. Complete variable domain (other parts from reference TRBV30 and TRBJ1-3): SQTIHQWPATLVQPVGSPLSLECTVEGTSNPNLYWYRQAAGRGLQLLFYSVGIGQISSEVPQNLSASRPQDRQFILSSKKLLLSDSGFYLCAWIKGAGNTIYFGEGSWLTVV.

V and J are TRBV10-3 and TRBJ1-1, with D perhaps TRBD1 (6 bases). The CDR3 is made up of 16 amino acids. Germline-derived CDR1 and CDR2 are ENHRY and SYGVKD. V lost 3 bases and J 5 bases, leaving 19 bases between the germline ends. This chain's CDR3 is CAISEGVGVGGTEAFF. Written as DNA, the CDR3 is TGTGCCATCAGTGAAGGGGTCGGTGTAGGGGGGACTGAAGCTTTCTTT.

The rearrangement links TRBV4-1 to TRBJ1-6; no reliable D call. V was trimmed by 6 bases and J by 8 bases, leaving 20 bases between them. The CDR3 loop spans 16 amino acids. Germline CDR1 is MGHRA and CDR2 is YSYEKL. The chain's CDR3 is CASRSQPGLPDSPLHF. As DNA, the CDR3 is TGCGCCAGCAGGTCACAACCGGGTCTCCCGGATTCACCCCTCCACTTT.

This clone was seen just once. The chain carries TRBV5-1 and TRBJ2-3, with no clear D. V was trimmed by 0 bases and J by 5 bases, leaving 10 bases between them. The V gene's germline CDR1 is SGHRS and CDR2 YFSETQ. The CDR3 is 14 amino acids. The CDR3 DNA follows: TGCGCCAGCAGCTTGGTTACTTCCCTAGATACGCAGTATTTT. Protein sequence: CASSLVTSLDTQYF.